The T cell receptor beta chain under discussion was sequenced for a study of HIV-infected patients and healthy controls. One entry per CDR3 protein, called by TCRdb with MiXCR from the 5' RACE reads. This sample has some 67,000 distinct CDR3 sequences; less than 20% occur once, and the top ten carry about 6%. This clonotype was recorded many times. The receptor was derived from a human donor in good health. Sample: CD4+ T cells from blood.

CDR3 in amino acids: CASKGRKIDTQYF. The CDR3 DNA follows: TGCGCCAGCAAGGGCAGGAAGATAGATACGCAGTATTTT. The chain couples TRBV10-1 to TRBJ2-3; no definite D call. The CDR3 length is 13 residues. Germline CDR1 reads WNHNN; CDR2 reads SYGVQD (reference sequence). The V end was cut by 7 bases, the J end by 5 bases, with 13 bases between.